Listed below are T cell receptor beta chains from one sample, sequenced in a study of T cell clusters in autoimmune cytopenias. TCRdb reanalyzed the multiplex PCR reads and collapses them to one entry per CDR3 protein, without DNA. The specimen's table records fewer than 5,500 distinct CDR3 sequences. Separately, the same data were catalogued under a study of T cell repertoires in aging, cancer and after chemotherapy.

The sequencing sample was made of peripheral blood. All receptors derive from a human donor in good health. Each CDR3 is given with its conserved first and last residue. A clone size is listed for some rows: how often the clone was seen (once, few, many), or a class if it is expanded.

j_gene | abundance | v_gene | CDR3aa
TRBJ2-1 | . | TRBV12-3/TRBV12-4 | CASSLGAAGSNEQFF
TRBJ2-7 | . | TRBV30 | CAWRPQGGGPEQYF
TRBJ2-3 | . | TRBV7-2 | CASSPDSGGTDTQYF
TRBJ1-2 | . | TRBV19 | CASSPTGPNYGYTF
TRBJ1-5 | . | TRBV6-5 | CASSYGQTYQPQHF
TRBJ2-1 | . | TRBV5-4 | CASSWTSGSFHEQFF
TRBJ2-1 | . | TRBV29-1 | CSVDGKSYNEQFF
TRBJ2-1 | . | TRBV19 | CASSIRWQNEQFF
TRBJ1-1 | . | TRBV15 | CATSRGLNTEAFF
TRBJ2-7 | . | TRBV6-5 | CASSYSRKRVSSYEQYF
TRBJ2-5 | medium-sized | TRBV19 | CASSILGGEETQYF
TRBJ2-3 | . | TRBV30 | CAWRRLAATDTQYF